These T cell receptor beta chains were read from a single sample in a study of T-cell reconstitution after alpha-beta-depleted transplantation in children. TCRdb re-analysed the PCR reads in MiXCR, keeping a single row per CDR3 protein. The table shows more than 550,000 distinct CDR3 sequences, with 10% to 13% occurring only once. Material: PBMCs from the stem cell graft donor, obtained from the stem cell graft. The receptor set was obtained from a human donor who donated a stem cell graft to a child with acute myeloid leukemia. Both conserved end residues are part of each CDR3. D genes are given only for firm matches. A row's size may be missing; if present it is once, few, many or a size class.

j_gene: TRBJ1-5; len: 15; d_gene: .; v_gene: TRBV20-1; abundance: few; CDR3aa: CSAIPSDRPNQPQHF; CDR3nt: TGCAGTGCCATCCCCTCGGACCGACCCAATCAGCCCCAGCATTTT
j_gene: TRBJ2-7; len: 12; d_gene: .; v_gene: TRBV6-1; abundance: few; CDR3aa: CASSRFPYEQYF; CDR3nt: TGTGCCAGCAGCCGATTCCCCTACGAGCAGTACTTC
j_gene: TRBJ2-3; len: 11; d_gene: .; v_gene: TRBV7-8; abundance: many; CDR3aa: CASSSTNTQYF; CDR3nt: TGTGCCAGCAGCTCCACGAATACGCAGTATTTT
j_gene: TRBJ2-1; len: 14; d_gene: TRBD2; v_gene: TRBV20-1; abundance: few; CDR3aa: CSARDTGLAIEQFF; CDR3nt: TGCAGTGCTAGAGATACAGGACTAGCAATCGAGCAGTTCTTC
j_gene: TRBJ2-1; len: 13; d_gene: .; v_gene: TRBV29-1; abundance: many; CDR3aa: CSVDLLALTEQFF; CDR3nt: TGCAGCGTTGACCTCCTAGCCCTCACTGAGCAGTTCTTC
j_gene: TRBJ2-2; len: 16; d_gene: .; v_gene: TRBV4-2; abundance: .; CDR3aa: CASSQDIAWVTGELFF; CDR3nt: TGTGCCAGCAGCCAAGATATTGCCTGGGTGACCGGGGAGCTGTTTTTT
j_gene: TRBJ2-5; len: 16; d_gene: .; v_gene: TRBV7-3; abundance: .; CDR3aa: CASSLVSLAGRETQYF; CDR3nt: TGTGCCAGCAGCTTAGTATCTCTAGCTGGCCGAGAGACCCAGTACTTC
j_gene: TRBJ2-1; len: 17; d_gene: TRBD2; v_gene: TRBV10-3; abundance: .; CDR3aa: CAISEPKGLAGNNEQFF; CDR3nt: TGTGCCATCAGTGAACCCAAAGGACTAGCGGGAAACAATGAGCAGTTCTTC
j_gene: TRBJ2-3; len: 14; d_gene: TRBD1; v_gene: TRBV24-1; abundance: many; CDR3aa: CATSPGQKADTQYF; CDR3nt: TGTGCCACCAGTCCGGGACAGAAGGCAGATACGCAGTATTTT
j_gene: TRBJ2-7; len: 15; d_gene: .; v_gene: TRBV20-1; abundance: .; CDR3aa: CSVVGAAGRFNEQYF; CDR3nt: TGCAGCGTCGTGGGGGCGGCGGGAAGGTTCAACGAGCAGTACTTC
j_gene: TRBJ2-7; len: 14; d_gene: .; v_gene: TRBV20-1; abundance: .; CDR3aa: CSARDLDVGYEQYF; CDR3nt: TGCAGTGCTAGAGATTTGGACGTCGGCTACGAGCAGTACTTC
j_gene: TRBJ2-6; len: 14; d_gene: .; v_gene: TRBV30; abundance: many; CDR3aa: CAWSVGAGANVLTF; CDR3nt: TGTGCCTGGAGTGTGGGCGCTGGGGCCAACGTCCTGACTTTC
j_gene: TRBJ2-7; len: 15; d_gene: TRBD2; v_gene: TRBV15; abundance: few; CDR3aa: CATSRRLAGDDEQYF; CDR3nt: TGTGCCACCAGCAGACGACTAGCGGGAGACGACGAGCAGTACTTC